This T cell receptor (beta chain) was recorded in a study of cytomegalovirus exposure and HLA in healthy donors. Study results and caveats: Roughly uniform depth of sequencing across donors was assumed in presence/absence analyses. A cluster of highly shared sequence variants was likely a sequencing artifact. The study found most TCR sequences rare, yet found some public TCRs in many donors. A later analysis showed that HLA-associated TCR beta chains had undergone more clonal expansion than equally common others.

PCR involved 60 Vbeta and 13 Jbeta primers. TCRdb's copy holds only in-frame clones and misses some; the assay was immunoSEQ multiplex PCR. The sample contains 150,000 to 200,000 clones, 72% of which appear only once. Remarks on this clone: The antigen is unknown.

The CDR3 is 16 amino acids. After removal of 7 bases from V and 3 bases from J, the junction contained 11 bases not matched to a gene. Germline values: CDR1 LGHNT, CDR2 FRNRAP. Sequenced sample: PBMCs. The origin of this receptor is a human donor in good health. The V and J genes are TRBV12-5 and TRBJ2-1, with TRBD2 matching 8 bases. As DNA, the CDR3 is TGTGCTAGTGTCCGGGGGGGCGGGGGTATCTACAATGAGCAGTTCTTC. Translation gives CASVRGGGGIYNEQFF.